Following are 24 T cell receptor beta chains from one sample sequenced in a study of blood T cell repertoires in COVID-19 (dated by TCRdb to the early 2020s). The library was prepared using the immunoSEQ multiplex PCR assay. As stored in TCRdb, this immuneACCESS dataset retains in-frame rearrangements with V and J assigned. A fraction of the clones does not appear; measured against another copy, unresolved V genes explain less than half of the discrepancy, and the remainder lacks a known reason. This sample lists 200,000 to 250,000 clones; roughly 80% were detected once. Of the sample, approximately 8% falls within the top ten clones. Sequencing was carried out using peripheral blood. Receptor source: a woman older than 75 with COVID-19, enrolled during active disease.

The chain links TRBV27 to TRBJ2-7; 8 positions match TRBD2. After removal of 3 bases from V and 1 base from J, the junction contained 5 bases not matched to a gene. The CDR3 covers 15 residues. The germline V gene encodes CDR1 MNHEY and CDR2 SMNVEV (reference sequence). CDR3 DNA: TGTGCCAGCAGTTTCTTAGCGGGGCGATCCTACGAGCAGTACTTC. It yields the protein CASSFLAGRSYEQYF.

This clone came up many times. The V and J genes are TRBV7-9 and TRBJ2-5, with 12 bases matching TRBD2. Germline assignment: CDR1 SEHNR and CDR2 FQNEAQ (reference sequence). CDR3 length: 16 residues. Unmatched junction bases numbered 14, after V lost 5 bases and J lost 10 bases. The CDR3 DNA is TGTGCCAGCAGCACTGGTAGACTAGCGGGGGCGCCCGTCCAGTACTTC. Translated: CASSTGRLAGAPVQYF.

The chain uses TRBV6-6 and TRBJ1-1; tentative D call: TRBD1 (6 bases). The germline gives CDR1 MNHNY, CDR2 SVGAGI (reference sequence). V shed 0 bases and J shed 4 bases, with 12 bases lying between them. The CDR3 has 15 amino acids. The CDR3 reads CASSYSIGGTTEAFF. CDR3 sequence (DNA): TGTGCCAGCAGTTACTCAATAGGGGGTACCACTGAAGCTTTCTTT.

This clone was detected a few times. At one of its ends the junction is not consistent with the germline gene, which may arise from a read error. This chain uses TRBV2 with TRBJ2-1; TRBD2 matches at 11 bases. There are 15 residues in the CDR3. Germline V gene data show CDR1 as SNHLY and CDR2 as FYNNEI. This CDR3 is CASREVLAGGNEQFF. The CDR3 DNA reads TGTGCCAGCAGAGAAGTTCTAGCGGGGGGTAATGAGCAGTTCTTC.

The chain is built from TRBV7-2 and TRBJ1-1; D not resolved. Germline V gene lookup returns CDR1 SGHTA and CDR2 FQGNSA. The V gene lost 5 bases and the J gene lost 0 bases, with 13 bases spanning the gap. This CDR3 is 15 amino acids long. The CDR3 sequence is CASSKDQVLNTEAFF. CDR3 DNA: TGTGCCAGCAGCAAAGATCAGGTGCTGAACACTGAAGCTTTCTTT.

V and J are TRBV28 and TRBJ2-5, with 7 positions matching TRBD2. From germline, CDR1 is MDHEN and CDR2 SYDVKM. This CDR3 is 14 amino acids long. The V gene end was trimmed by 5 bases and the J gene end by 3 bases; junction bases not matched to a gene: 6. The CDR3 region has the DNA TGTGCCAGCAGTCGAGCGGGGAACAAAGAGACCCAGTACTTC. Protein product: CASSRAGNKETQYF.

The rearrangement links TRBV5-8 to TRBJ2-3, with 7 bases lining up with TRBD1. Per the germline V gene, CDR1 is SGHTS and CDR2 is YDEGEE. The CDR3 runs 17 residues. V shed 0 bases, J shed 0 bases, and the junction held 7 bases outside the gene matches. CDR3: CASSLDWDSPSTDTQYF. DNA for the CDR3: TGTGCCAGCAGCTTGGATTGGGACAGCCCGAGCACAGATACGCAGTATTTT.

This chain uses TRBV5-1 with TRBJ1-6, with D maybe TRBD1 (6 bases). CDR3 length equals 16 residues. CDR1 is SGHRS and CDR2 is YFSETQ in the germline V gene. V was cut by 4 bases and J by 10 bases, with 21 bases left in between. CDR3 residues: CASSSWAGVTLSPLHF. The CDR3 DNA reads as TGCGCCAGCAGCAGTTGGGCAGGGGTCACATTATCACCCCTCCACTTT.

The genes are TRBV24-1 and TRBJ2-3; 9 nucleotides match TRBD1. Germline loops: CDR1 KGHDR, CDR2 SFDVKD. V dropped 6 bases and J dropped 6; count of bases not matched to a gene: 9. The length of the CDR3 is 15 residues. The chain's CDR3 is CATSTTGQGGDTQYF. In nucleotides, the CDR3 is TGTGCCACCAGTACCACGGGACAGGGAGGCGATACGCAGTATTTT.

This clone was counted a few times. The chain couples TRBV7-9 to TRBJ1-4; TRBD1 matches 9 bases. V was pared by 3 bases and J by 1 base, with 12 bases of the junction left unmatched. CDR1 and CDR2 from the germline V gene are SEHNR and FQNEAQ (reference sequence). The CDR3 runs 19 residues. CDR3 sequence (DNA): TGTGCCAGCAGCTTTGGGAGTACAGGGGGCGCGAGAACTAATGAAAAACTGTTTTTT. Translation: CASSFGSTGGARTNEKLFF. Using reference TRBV7-9 and TRBJ1-4 for the parts outside the CDR3, the full variable domain is DTGVSQNPRHKITKRGQNVTFRCDPISEHNRLYWYRQTLGQGPEFLTYFQNEAQLEKSRLLSDRFSAERPKGSFSTLEIQRTEQGDSAMYLCASSFGSTGGARTNEKLFFGSGTQLSVL.

This rearrangement joins TRBV6-5 to TRBJ2-1; 7 bases map to TRBD1. V lost 8 bases and J lost 4; bases outside the gene matches: 5. The CDR3 length is 13 residues. Germline-derived CDR1 and CDR2 are MNHEY and SVGAGI. DNA for the CDR3: TGTGCCAGCCGGGACAGAACATACAATGAGCAGTTCTTC. As protein: CASRDRTYNEQFF.

This sequence joins TRBV7-6 and TRBJ1-3; D is possibly TRBD1 (5 bases). Trimming removed 5 bases from V and 4 bases from J, with 15 bases in between. The CDR3 spans 15 residues. The germline CDR1 and CDR2 sequences are SGHVS and FNYEAQ. CDR3: CASSQTTTAGNTIYF. The CDR3 bases are TGTGCCAGCAGCCAAACTACGACAGCGGGAAACACCATATATTTT.

The rearrangement links TRBV7-2 to TRBJ2-3; the D is unclear. CDR1 is SGHTA, CDR2 FQGNSA, per germline. V lost 2 bases and J lost 5, with 5 bases in between. There are 12 residues in the CDR3. The CDR3 loop reads CASSLSGDTQYF. The CDR3 DNA reads TGTGCCAGCAGCTTATCGGGAGATACGCAGTATTTT.

The sample holds a few counts of this clone. The rearrangement joins TRBV7-3 to TRBJ2-6, with D possibly being TRBD2 (5 bases). From germline, CDR1 is SGHTA and CDR2 FQGTGA. Trimming took off 2 bases at V and 2 bases at J, with 10 bases between the two ends. The CDR3 runs to 16 residues. The CDR3 sequence is CASSLRASPGANVLTF. CDR3 sequence (DNA): TGTGCCAGCAGCTTACGGGCTAGCCCTGGGGCCAACGTCCTGACTTTC.

J is TRBJ1-2 and V is TRBV2, with a possible D match to TRBD1 (5 bases). Germline CDR1 reads SNHLY; CDR2 reads FYNNEI. Deletions cut 4 bases from V and 4 bases from J, with 10 bases between. CDR3 length: 13 amino acids. This CDR3 reads CASSVQGSYGYTF. The CDR3, as DNA: TGTGCCAGCAGTGTGCAGGGATCCTATGGCTACACCTTC.

CDR3 in DNA: TGCAGCGTTGTGAGCGGAGGGTCCTACAATGAGCAGTTCTTC. Its translation is CSVVSGGSYNEQFF. The J gene is TRBJ2-1, the V gene TRBV29-1, with D possibly matching TRBD2 (6 bases). Looked up from germline, CDR1 is SQVTM and CDR2 is ANQGSEA. CDR3 size: 14 residues. V was pared by 4 bases and J by 1 base, with 11 bases between.

Comments on this clone: Other DNA sequences in the sample encode the same CDR3. CDR3 amino acids: CASSAQGKFYEQYF. CDR3 coding DNA: TGCGCCAGCAGCGCGCAGGGAAAGTTCTACGAGCAGTACTTC. The chain carries TRBV4-1 and TRBJ2-7, with D tentatively TRBD1 (5 bases). CDR1 and CDR2 from the germline V gene are MGHRA and YSYEKL. The CDR3 loop spans 14 amino acids. The V end lost 5 bases, the J end lost 3 bases, and 14 bases lay between the germline ends.

The chain has TRBV10-3 and TRBJ2-1, with TRBD2 identical over 7 bases. Germline-derived CDR1 and CDR2 are ENHRY and SYGVKD. The CDR3 consists of 15 residues. The V and J ends lost 3 bases and 4 bases, in that order; junction bases with no gene match: 6. The CDR3 reads CAISDRGTTYNEQFF. CDR3 DNA: TGTGCCATCAGTGATCGGGGGACTACTTACAATGAGCAGTTCTTC.

The chain has TRBV18 and TRBJ1-3, with 7 bases aligning to TRBD1. J lost 4 bases, V lost 6 bases, and 6 bases had no gene match. The germline V gene has CDR1 KGHSH and CDR2 LQKENI. There are 14 residues in the CDR3. The CDR3 DNA reads TGTGCCAGCTCTCCGGACAGGCTAGGAAACACCATATATTTT. Translated: CASSPDRLGNTIYF.

The table lists this clone with a count of one. This rearrangement joins TRBV18 to TRBJ1-1, with 7 bases that match TRBD1. CDR1 and CDR2 from the germline V gene are KGHSH and LQKENI. The V segment lost 0 bases and the J segment 4 bases; nucleotides outside the gene matches: 8. The CDR3 spans 16 residues. CDR3 nucleotides: TGTGCCAGCTCACCACCGATAAAGGGGGCGCCCACTGAAGCTTTCTTT. Its translation is CASSPPIKGAPTEAFF.

V is TRBV30 and J is TRBJ1-1; 10 positions agree with TRBD1. Germline V gene sequence: CDR1 GTSNPN, CDR2 SVGIG (reference sequence). The J segment lost 6 bases and the V segment lost 2 bases, leaving 21 bases of the junction unmatched. This CDR3 is built from 19 residues. CDR3 loop: CAWSSPGQGGGHLLAEAFF. The CDR3 DNA reads TGTGCCTGGAGTTCCCCCGGACAGGGGGGAGGTCACCTTTTAGCTGAAGCTTTCTTT.

The rearrangement uses TRBV4-1 and TRBJ1-3; no clear D. V was cut by 1 base and J by 0 bases, with 10 bases left in between. CDR1 is MGHRA and CDR2 is YSYEKL in the germline V gene. CDR3 length equals 16 residues. In nucleotides, the CDR3 is TGCGCCAGCAGCCAAGTCGGAGGGATCTCTGGAAACACCATATATTTT. This encodes CASSQVGGISGNTIYF.

The rearrangement links TRBV5-1 to TRBJ1-1; TRBD1 aligns across 7 bases. V dropped 3 bases and J dropped 4; count of bases not matched to a gene: 6. This CDR3 is 14 amino acids long. Germline CDR1 SGHRS, CDR2 YFSETQ. This CDR3 reads CASSSQGGSTEAFF. The DNA for the CDR3 is TGCGCCAGCAGCTCTCAGGGGGGAAGCACTGAAGCTTTCTTT.

This chain connects TRBV5-8 to TRBJ1-6; 8 nucleotides align to TRBD1. This CDR3 spans 13 amino acids. The V and J ends lost 3 bases and 11 bases, in that order; junction bases with no gene match: 4. The germline V gene has CDR1 SGHTS and CDR2 YDEGEE. The CDR3 sequence: CASSSDRDTPLHF. For the CDR3, the DNA is TGTGCCAGCAGCTCGGACAGGGATACACCCCTCCACTTT.